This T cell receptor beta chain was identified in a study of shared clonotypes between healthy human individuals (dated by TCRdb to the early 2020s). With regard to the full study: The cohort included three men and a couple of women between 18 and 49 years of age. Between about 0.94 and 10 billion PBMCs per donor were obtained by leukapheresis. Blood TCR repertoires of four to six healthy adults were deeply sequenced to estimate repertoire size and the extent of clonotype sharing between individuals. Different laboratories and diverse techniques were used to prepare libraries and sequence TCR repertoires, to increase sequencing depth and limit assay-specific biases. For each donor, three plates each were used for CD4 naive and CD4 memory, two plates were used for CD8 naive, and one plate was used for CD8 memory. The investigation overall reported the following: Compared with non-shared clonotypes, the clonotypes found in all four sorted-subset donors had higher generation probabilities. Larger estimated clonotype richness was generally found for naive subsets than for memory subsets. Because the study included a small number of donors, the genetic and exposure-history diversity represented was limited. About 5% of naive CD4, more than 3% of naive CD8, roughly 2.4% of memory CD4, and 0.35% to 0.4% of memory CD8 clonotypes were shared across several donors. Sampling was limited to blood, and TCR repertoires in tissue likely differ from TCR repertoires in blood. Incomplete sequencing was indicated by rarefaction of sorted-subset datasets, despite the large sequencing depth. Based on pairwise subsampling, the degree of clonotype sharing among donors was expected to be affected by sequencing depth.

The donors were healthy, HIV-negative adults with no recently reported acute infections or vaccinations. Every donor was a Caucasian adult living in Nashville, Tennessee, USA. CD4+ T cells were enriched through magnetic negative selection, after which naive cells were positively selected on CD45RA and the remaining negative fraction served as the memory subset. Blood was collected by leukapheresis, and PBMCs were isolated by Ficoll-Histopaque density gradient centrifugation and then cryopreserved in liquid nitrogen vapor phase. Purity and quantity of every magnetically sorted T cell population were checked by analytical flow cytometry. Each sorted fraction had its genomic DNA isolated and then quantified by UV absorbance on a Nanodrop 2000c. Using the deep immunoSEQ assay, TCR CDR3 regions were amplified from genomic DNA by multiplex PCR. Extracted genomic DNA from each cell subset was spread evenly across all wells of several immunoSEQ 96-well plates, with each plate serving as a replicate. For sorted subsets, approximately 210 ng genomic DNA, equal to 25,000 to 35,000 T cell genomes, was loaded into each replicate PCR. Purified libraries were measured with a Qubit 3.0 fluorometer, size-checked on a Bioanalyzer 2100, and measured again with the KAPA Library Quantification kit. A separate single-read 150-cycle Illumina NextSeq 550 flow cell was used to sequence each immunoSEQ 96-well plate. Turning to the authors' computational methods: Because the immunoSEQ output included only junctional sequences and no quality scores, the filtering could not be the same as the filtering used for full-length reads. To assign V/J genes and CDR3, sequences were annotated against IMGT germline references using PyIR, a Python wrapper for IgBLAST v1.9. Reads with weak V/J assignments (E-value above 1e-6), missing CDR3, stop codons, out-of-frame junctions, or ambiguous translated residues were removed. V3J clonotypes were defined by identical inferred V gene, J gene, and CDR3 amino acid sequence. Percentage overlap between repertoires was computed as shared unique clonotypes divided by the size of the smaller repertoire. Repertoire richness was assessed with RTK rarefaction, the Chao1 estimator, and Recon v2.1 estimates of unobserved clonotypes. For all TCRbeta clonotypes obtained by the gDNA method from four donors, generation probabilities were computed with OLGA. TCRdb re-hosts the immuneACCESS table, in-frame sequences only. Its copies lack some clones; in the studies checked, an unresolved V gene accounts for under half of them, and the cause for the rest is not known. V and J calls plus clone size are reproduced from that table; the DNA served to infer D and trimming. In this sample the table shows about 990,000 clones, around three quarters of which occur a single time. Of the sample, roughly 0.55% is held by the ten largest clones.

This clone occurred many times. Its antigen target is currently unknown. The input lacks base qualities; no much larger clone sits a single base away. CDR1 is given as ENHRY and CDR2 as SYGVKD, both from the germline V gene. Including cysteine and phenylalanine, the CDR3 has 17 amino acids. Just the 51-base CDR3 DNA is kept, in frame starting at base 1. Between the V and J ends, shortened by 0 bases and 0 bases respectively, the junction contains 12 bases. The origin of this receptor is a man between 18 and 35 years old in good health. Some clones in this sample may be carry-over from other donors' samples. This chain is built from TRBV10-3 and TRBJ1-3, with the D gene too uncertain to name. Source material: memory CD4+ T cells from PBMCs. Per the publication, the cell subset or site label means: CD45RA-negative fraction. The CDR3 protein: CAISESPARSSGNTIYF. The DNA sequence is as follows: TGTGCCATCAGTGAGTCCCCGGCCAGAAGCTCTGGAAACACCATATATTTT.